This T cell receptor beta chain appears in the sequencing data of a study of regulatory T cells in long-lasting Graves disease. TCR beta libraries were built with iRepertoire HTBI primers and Arm-PCR of CDR3 regions. In the original analysis: Among the samples, under 70 TRBV and 14 TRBJ segments were identified. Via MiXCR, TCRdb re-called the multiplex PCR reads, giving one row per CDR3 protein. TCRdb's processing, not the authors', yielded these V and J calls. The profile shows 510,000 or so distinct CDR3 sequences, about 12% of them singletons. This clonotype was seen many times. This CDR3 contains 17 residues. V dropped 5 bases and J dropped 15; count of bases not matched to a gene: 24. From germline, CDR1 is SQVTM and CDR2 ANQGSEA. The time point: newly diagnosed GD, antithyroid drugs for less than 3 months. There was RNA extracted from PBMCs, and the TCR library was made from it. These data were also reused for a study on T cells in Graves' hyperthyroidism and ophthalmopathy.

The starting material was peripheral blood mononuclear cells (PBMCs), obtained at new diagnosis, from a patient treated with antithyroid drugs. The TCR comes from a woman in her twenties or thirties with Graves disease. J is TRBJ1-4 and V is TRBV29-1; TRBD1 agrees at 10 bases. Here the CDR3 DNA reads TGCAGCGTTTGGGGTTTATTGACCGGGACAGGGGAAGCAGAGGTGTTTTTT. Protein sequence: CSVWGLLTGTGEAEVFF.